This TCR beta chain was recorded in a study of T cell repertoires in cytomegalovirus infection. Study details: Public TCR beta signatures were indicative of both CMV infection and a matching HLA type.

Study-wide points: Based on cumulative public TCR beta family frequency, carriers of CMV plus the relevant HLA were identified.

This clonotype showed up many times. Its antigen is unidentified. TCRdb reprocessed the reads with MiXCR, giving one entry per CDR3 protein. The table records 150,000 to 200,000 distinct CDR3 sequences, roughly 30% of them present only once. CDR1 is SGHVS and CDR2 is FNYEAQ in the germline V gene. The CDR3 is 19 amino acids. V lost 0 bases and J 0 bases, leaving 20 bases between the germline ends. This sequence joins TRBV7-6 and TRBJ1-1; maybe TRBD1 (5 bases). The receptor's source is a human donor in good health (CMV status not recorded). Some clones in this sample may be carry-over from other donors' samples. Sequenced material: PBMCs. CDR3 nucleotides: TGTGCCAGCAGCTTAGCAAATCCGGTGAGGGGTAACCTGAACACTGAAGCTTTCTTT. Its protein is CASSLANPVRGNLNTEAFF.